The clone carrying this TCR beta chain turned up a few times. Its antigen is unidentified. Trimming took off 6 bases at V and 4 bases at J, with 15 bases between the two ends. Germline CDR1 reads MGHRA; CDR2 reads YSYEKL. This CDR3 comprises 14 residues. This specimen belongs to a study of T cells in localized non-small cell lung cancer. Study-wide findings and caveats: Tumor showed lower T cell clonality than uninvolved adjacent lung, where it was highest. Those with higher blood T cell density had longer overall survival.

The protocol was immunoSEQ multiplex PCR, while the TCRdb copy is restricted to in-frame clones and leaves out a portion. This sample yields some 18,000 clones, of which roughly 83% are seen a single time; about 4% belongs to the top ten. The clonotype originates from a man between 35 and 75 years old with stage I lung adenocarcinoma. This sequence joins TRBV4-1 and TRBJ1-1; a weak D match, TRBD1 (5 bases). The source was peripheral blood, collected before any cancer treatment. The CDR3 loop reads CASSPPLQGTEAFF. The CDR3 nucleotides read TGCGCCAGCAGTCCCCCCCTGCAGGGCACTGAAGCTTTCTTT.